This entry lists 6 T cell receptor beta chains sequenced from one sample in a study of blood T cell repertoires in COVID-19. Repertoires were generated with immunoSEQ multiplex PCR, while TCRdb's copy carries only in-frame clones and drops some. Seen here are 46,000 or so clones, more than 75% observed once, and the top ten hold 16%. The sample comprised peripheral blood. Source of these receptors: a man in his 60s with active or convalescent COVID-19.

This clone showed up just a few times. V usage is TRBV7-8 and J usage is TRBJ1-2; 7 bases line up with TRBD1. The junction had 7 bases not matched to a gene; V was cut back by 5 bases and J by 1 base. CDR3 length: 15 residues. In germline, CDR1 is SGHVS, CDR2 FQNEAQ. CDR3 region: CASSLMGQYNYGYTF. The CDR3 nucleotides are TGTGCCAGCAGCCTCATGGGACAGTATAACTATGGCTACACCTTC. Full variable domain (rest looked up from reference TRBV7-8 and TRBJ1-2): GAGVSQSPRYKVAKRGQDVALRCDPISGHVSLFWYQQALGQGPEFLTYFQNEAQLDKSGLPSDRFFAERPEGSVSTLKIQRTQQEDSAVYLCASSLMGQYNYGYTFGSGTRLTVV.

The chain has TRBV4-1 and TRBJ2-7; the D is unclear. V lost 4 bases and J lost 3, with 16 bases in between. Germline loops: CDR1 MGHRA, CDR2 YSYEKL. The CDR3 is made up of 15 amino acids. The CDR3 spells CASSRSDFSGYEQYF. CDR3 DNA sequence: TGCGCCAGCAGCCGGTCCGATTTTTCAGGCTACGAGCAGTACTTC.

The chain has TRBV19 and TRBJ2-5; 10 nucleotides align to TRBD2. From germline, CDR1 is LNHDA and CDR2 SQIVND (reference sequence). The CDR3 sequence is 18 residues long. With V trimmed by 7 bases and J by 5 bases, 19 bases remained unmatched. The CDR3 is CASKGPGGAGGPGETQYF. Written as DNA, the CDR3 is TGTGCCAGTAAAGGCCCGGGCGGAGCGGGGGGGCCCGGGGAGACCCAGTACTTC.

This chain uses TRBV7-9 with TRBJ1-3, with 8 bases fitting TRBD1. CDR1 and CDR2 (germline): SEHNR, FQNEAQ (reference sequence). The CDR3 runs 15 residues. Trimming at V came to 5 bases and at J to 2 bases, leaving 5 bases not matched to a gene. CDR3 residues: CASSTGQGAGNTIYF. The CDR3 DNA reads TGTGCCAGCAGCACCGGACAGGGCGCTGGAAACACCATATATTTT.

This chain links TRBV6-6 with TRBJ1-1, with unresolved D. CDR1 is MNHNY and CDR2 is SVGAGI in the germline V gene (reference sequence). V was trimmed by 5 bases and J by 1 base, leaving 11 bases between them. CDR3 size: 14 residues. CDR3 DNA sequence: TGTGCCAGCAGTATCAGGTCACCGAACACTGAAGCTTTCTTT. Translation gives CASSIRSPNTEAFF.

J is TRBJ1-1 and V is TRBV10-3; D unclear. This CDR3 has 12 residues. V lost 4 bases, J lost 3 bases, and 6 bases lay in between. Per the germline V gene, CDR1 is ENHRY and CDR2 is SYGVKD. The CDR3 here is CAISASDTEAFF. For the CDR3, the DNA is TGTGCCATCAGTGCTTCCGACACTGAAGCTTTCTTT.